The source of this T cell receptor beta chain is a study of blood T cells in healthy people across ages. Findings and caveats of the study: Roughly linear age-related decline in beta diversity appeared, significant by age 40.

Alongside a J-beta primer mix, a sample-barcoded 5' primer served in a second PCR lasting roughly 6 to 11 cycles. A template-switch adaptor that had 12 random nucleotides put a tag on each cDNA molecule. Using its own MiXCR run on the 5' RACE reads, TCRdb lists one record per CDR3 protein. The table lists approximately 670,000 distinct CDR3 sequences, over 40% of them singletons. This clonotype was seen a single time. Antigen unknown. The CDR3 length is 15 residues. Germline-derived CDR1 and CDR2 are KGHSH and LQKENI. V dropped 1 base and J dropped 5 bases, with 14 bases sitting between them. Sequencing input: blood. The sequence derives from a man older than 75 in good health. The V gene is TRBV18, the J gene TRBJ1-1; D may be TRBD1 (6 bases). The CDR3 loop reads CASSPQGGMDTEAFF. CDR3 bases: TGTGCCAGCTCACCACAGGGGGGTATGGATACTGAAGCTTTCTTT.